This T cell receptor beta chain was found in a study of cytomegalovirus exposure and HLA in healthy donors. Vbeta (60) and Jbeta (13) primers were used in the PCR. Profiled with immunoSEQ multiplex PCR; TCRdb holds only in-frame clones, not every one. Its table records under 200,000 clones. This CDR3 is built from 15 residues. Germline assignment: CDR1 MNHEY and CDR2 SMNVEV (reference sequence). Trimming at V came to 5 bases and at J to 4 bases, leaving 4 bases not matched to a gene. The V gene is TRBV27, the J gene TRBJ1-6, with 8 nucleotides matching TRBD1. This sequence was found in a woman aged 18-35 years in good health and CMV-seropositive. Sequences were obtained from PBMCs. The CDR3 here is CASSPDRGYNSPLHF. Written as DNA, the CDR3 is TGTGCCAGCAGTCCAGACAGGGGATATAATTCACCCCTCCACTTT.